One TCR beta chain is described in this entry. This specimen comes from a study of T cells after yellow fever vaccination. Each CDR3 protein is one row after TCRdb ran MiXCR on the 5' RACE reads. The data hold around 310,000 distinct CDR3 sequences, with 8.5% to 9% observed a single time. With 0 bases removed from V and 8 bases from J, the gap between germline ends came to 13 bases. This CDR3 is 14 amino acids long. The germline CDR1 and CDR2 sequences are SNHLY and FYNNEI. This clonotype originated in a man between 18 and 35 years old who received the YFV17D yellow fever vaccine. The specimen was PBMCs, collected on the day of the first yellow fever vaccination. The rearrangement uses TRBV2 and TRBJ1-2, with a weak D call TRBD1 (6 bases). CDR3 coding DNA: TGTGCCAGCAGTGAAGCGCGCAGGGGTGGGGGCTACACCTTC. Translating it yields CASSEARRGGGYTF.